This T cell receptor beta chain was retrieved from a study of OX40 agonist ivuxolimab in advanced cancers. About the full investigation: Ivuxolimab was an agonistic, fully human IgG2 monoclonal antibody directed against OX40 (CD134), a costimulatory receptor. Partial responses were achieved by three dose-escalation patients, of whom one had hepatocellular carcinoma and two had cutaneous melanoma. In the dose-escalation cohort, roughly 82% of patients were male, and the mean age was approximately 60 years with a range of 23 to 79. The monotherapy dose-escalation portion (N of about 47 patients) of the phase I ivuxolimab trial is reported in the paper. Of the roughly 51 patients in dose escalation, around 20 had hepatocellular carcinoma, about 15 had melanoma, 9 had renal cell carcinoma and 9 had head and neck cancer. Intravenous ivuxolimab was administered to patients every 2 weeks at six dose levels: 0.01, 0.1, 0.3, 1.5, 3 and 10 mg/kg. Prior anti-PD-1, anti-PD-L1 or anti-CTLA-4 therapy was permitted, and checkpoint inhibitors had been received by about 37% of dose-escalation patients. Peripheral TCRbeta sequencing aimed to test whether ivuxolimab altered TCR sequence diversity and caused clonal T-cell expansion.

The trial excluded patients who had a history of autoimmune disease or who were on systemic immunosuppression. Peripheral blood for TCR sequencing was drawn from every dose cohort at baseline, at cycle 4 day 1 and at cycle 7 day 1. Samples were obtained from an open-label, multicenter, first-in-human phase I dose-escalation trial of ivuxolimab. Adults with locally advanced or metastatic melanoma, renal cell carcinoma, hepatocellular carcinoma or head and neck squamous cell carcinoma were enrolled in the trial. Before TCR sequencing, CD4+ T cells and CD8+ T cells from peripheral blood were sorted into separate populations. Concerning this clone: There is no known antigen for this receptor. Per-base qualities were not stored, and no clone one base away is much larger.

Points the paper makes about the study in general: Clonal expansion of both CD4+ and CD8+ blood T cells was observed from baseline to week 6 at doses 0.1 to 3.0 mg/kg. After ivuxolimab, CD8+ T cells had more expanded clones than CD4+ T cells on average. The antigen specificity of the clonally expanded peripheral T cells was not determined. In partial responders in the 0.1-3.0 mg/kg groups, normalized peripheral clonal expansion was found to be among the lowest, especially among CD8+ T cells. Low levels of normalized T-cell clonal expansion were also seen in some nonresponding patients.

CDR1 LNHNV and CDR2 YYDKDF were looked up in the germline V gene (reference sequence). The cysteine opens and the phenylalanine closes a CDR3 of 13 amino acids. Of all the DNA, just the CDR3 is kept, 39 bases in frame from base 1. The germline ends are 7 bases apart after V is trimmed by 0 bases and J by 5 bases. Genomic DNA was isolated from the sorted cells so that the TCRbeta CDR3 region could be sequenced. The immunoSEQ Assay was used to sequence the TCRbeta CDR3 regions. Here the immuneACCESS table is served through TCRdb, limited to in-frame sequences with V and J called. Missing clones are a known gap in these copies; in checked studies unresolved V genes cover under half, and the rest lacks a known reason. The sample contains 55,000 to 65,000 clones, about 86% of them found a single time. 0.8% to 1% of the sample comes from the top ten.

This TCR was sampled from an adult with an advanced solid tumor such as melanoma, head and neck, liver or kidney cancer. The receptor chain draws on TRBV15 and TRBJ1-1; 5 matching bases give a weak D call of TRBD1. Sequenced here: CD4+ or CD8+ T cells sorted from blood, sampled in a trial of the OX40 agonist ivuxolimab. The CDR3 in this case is CATSREGGTEAFF. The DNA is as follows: TGTGCCACCAGCAGAGAGGGGGGGACTGAAGCTTTCTTT.